This TCR beta chain stems from a study of Graves' ophthalmopathy and Graves' hyperthyroidism. The CDR3 runs to 13 residues. The V gene lost 0 bases and the J gene lost 7 bases, with 4 bases spanning the gap. Germline values: CDR1 MNHNY, CDR2 SVGAGI (reference sequence). This clonotype has only one observation. RNA served as the template for amplifying TCR beta CDR3 regions. RT-PCR was first run with HTBI primers, then multiplex PCR in a second round. Each CDR3 protein gets one entry after TCRdb re-called the multiplex PCR reads with MiXCR. In the table there are a few hundred thousand distinct CDR3 sequences, about 35% of which are singletons.

The J gene is TRBJ1-6, the V gene TRBV6-6, with D hard to call. The sample taken for sequencing was peripheral blood or thyroid tissue (not recorded which). This sequence originates from an adult man with Graves' hyperthyroidism. The CDR3 sequence: CASSYSPNSPLHF. The CDR3 DNA reads as TGTGCCAGCAGTTACTCGCCGAATTCACCCCTCCACTTT.